This entry lists 10 T cell receptor beta chains sequenced from one sample in a study of CD8 T cells in ankylosing spondylitis. MiXCR, applied by TCRdb to the 5' RACE reads, yields one record per CDR3 protein. This sample carries approximately 220,000 distinct CDR3 sequences, around 25% of them seen once, and the ten largest clones take just over 6.5%. The sequencing input was blood, either unsorted or a sorted T cell fraction (not recorded which). The receptor set was obtained from a male donor with ankylosing spondylitis or in good health (not recorded which).

The chain carries TRBV7-9 and TRBJ2-3; 7 nucleotides line up with TRBD1. V trimming: 5 bases; J trimming: 2 bases; junction bases outside the gene matches: 7. Germline V gene lookup returns CDR1 SEHNR and CDR2 FQNEAQ (reference sequence). This CDR3 region has 15 residues. DNA for the CDR3: TGTGCCAGCAGCAAATCGGGACAGTTCACAGATACGCAGTATTTT. Protein: CASSKSGQFTDTQYF.

This chain uses TRBV4-3 with TRBJ1-6, with a possible D match to TRBD1 (5 bases). Germline V gene sequence: CDR1 LGHNA, CDR2 YSLEER. The CDR3 loop spans 15 amino acids. V was clipped by 1 base and J by 8 bases, with 12 bases between them. The DNA for the CDR3 is TGCGCCAGCAGCCAAGTTAGGCTAGGGGATTCACCCCTCCACTTT. It translates to CASSQVRLGDSPLHF.

In its sample, this clonotype was seen many times. V is TRBV9 and J is TRBJ2-3; TRBD1 aligns across 8 bases. The CDR3 has 16 amino acids. V gave up 3 bases and J gave up 1 base; unmatched junction bases: 7. Germline-derived CDR1 and CDR2 are SGDLS and YYNGEE. The CDR3 nucleotides are TGTGCCAGCAGCGCCGGACAGGGAGGTCGCACAGATACGCAGTATTTT. Translated, it gives CASSAGQGGRTDTQYF.

The sample holds many counts of this clonotype. V and J are TRBV9 and TRBJ2-3, with TRBD2 identical over 12 bases. Germline V gene lookup returns CDR1 SGDLS and CDR2 YYNGEE. The CDR3 loop spans 17 amino acids. The V and J ends lost 3 bases and 6 bases, in that order; junction bases with no gene match: 11. CDR3 residues: CASSASGPGLAGDTQYF. The CDR3 nucleotides read TGTGCCAGCAGCGCCTCAGGTCCGGGACTAGCGGGTGATACGCAGTATTTT.

This chain links TRBV10-3 with TRBJ2-3; TRBD2 aligns across 13 bases. Unmatched junction bases numbered 7, after V lost 4 bases and J lost 0 bases. The V gene's germline CDR1 is ENHRY and CDR2 SYGVKD. This CDR3 region has 18 residues. CDR3 in amino acids: CAISGTSGSAVSTDTQYF. The CDR3 DNA is TGTGCCATCAGTGGGACTAGCGGGAGCGCTGTGAGCACAGATACGCAGTATTTT.

This clonotype came up many times. V is TRBV24-1 and J is TRBJ2-1, with D perhaps assigned TRBD1 or TRBD2 (5 bases each). Looked up from germline, CDR1 is KGHDR and CDR2 is SFDVKD. The V and J ends lost 4 bases and 6 bases respectively, with 12 bases between them. The CDR3 extends over 14 amino acids. CDR3 amino acids: CATSEPGTGNEQFF. The CDR3 DNA sequence: TGTGCCACCAGTGAACCCGGGACCGGCAATGAGCAGTTCTTC.

The chain carries TRBV20-1 and TRBJ2-2; 10 positions agree with TRBD1. The trim removed 3 bases at V and 5 bases at J, leaving 0 bases unmatched. Germline-derived CDR1 and CDR2 are DFQATT and SNEGSKA (reference sequence). This CDR3 is built from 13 residues. The CDR3 region has the DNA TGCAGTGCTAGGGGACAGGGGACCGGGGAGCTGTTTTTT. Translated, it gives CSARGQGTGELFF.

This clonotype was found many times. The CDR3 coding sequence is TGCGCCAGCAGCTTTGGAGCCGCCCGAGGCGATGGCTACACCTTC. Encoded protein: CASSFGAARGDGYTF. This chain links TRBV5-1 with TRBJ1-2, with D unresolved. Per the germline V gene, CDR1 is SGHRS and CDR2 is YFSETQ. The CDR3 loop spans 15 amino acids. V lost 2 bases to trimming and J lost 6 bases, with 17 bases between them.

At least ten counts were recorded for this clonotype. This chain uses TRBV7-2 with TRBJ2-7; D not certain. Germline V lookup: CDR1 SGHTA, CDR2 FQGNSA. This CDR3 is built from 14 residues. V lost 1 base to trimming and J lost 4 bases, with 11 bases between them. The CDR3, as DNA: TGTGCCAGCAGCTTAGTAGAGAGCACGTACGAGCAGTACTTC. Its protein product is CASSLVESTYEQYF.

This chain links TRBV20-1 with TRBJ1-1; 9 bases line up with TRBD1. The CDR3 runs to 14 residues. With V trimmed by 3 bases and J by 5 bases, 7 bases remained unmatched. Germline CDR1 DFQATT, CDR2 SNEGSKA (reference sequence). The CDR3 DNA is TGCAGTGCTAGGCAGGGACAGGGCGGGACTGAAGCTTTCTTT. Translated: CSARQGQGGTEAFF.